These 30 T cell receptor beta chains were sequenced from one sample in a study of blood T cell repertoires in COVID-19 (dated by TCRdb to 2020 to 2022). The library was generated by the immunoSEQ multiplex PCR assay. The immuneACCESS repertoire file appears here via TCRdb, limited to in-frame rearrangements. These files lack a portion of the clones; in checked studies, under half of the deficit traces to unresolved V genes, and the cause of the others is not known. Recorded for this sample are approximately 200,000 clones; 85% of them occurred a single time. The top ten clonotypes cover about 17% of the sample. Sequenced sample: PBMCs or T cells enriched from blood (not recorded which). The source is a man aged 40-55 years who had recovered from COVID-19.

V is TRBV19 and J is TRBJ2-4; 7 bases are a match to TRBD1. Losses at the gene ends were 6 bases for V and 5 bases for J; bases not matched to a gene: 19. The germline V gene encodes CDR1 LNHDA and CDR2 SQIVND (reference sequence). The CDR3 length is 18 residues. CDR3 sequence (DNA): TGTGCCAGTAGCCGCGGACAGGTCAATGGCGTTATCGAAAACATTCAGTACTTC. This sequence encodes CASSRGQVNGVIENIQYF.

CDR3 loop: CASSFEGAPRNEQYF. CDR3 bases: TGCGCCAGCAGCTTTGAAGGGGCGCCGAGGAACGAGCAGTACTTC. The V gene is TRBV5-1, the J gene TRBJ2-7, with D possibly matching TRBD1 (5 bases). This CDR3 spans 15 amino acids. Trimming took 2 bases from V and 5 from J, leaving 17 bases between them. Looked up from germline, CDR1 is SGHRS and CDR2 is YFSETQ.

The chain joins TRBV5-6 to TRBJ2-7, with 9 nucleotides matching TRBD2. V was pared by 1 base and J by 6 bases, with 2 bases of the junction left unmatched. The length of the CDR3 is 13 residues. Germline-derived CDR1 and CDR2 are SGHDT and YYEEEE. As DNA, the CDR3 is TGTGCCAGCAGCTTGCCTAGCGGGATCGAGCAGTACTTC. Protein sequence: CASSLPSGIEQYF.

The sample holds one count of this clone. This chain uses TRBV13 with TRBJ2-5; 12 bases map to TRBD2. The CDR3 has 16 residues. Per the germline V gene, CDR1 is PRHDT and CDR2 is FYEKMQ (reference sequence). Unmatched junction bases numbered 4, after V lost 5 bases and J lost 0 bases. The CDR3 sequence: CASSLWTSGDQETQYF. CDR3 in DNA: TGTGCCAGCAGCCTATGGACTAGCGGGGACCAAGAGACCCAGTACTTC.

The gene calls are TRBV4-3 and TRBJ1-5; no clear D. V lost 0 bases and J lost 9, with 9 bases in between. The germline V gene has CDR1 LGHNA and CDR2 YSLEER. The CDR3 covers 13 residues. CDR3 sequence (DNA): TGCGCCAGCAGCCAAGATGCGGTATCGCCCCAGCATTTT. Translated: CASSQDAVSPQHF.

The chain employs TRBV5-4 and TRBJ2-1, with TRBD2 matching over 7 bases. Germline trimming cut 0 bases from V and 5 bases from J; bases unmatched to any gene: 8. Germline V CDR1 and CDR2: SGHNT, YYREEE (reference sequence). The CDR3 sequence is 16 residues long. The CDR3 DNA reads as TGTGCCAGCAGCTTGGCGGGCGGGAGCACCAACAATGAGCAGTTCTTC. It translates to CASSLAGGSTNNEQFF. Based on the CDR3 plus reference TRBV5-4 and TRBJ2-1, the full variable domain is ETGVTQSPTHLIKTRGQQVTLRCSSQSGHNTVSWYQQALGQGPQFIFQYYREEENGRGNFPPRFSGLQFPNYSSELNVNALELDDSALYLCASSLAGGSTNNEQFFGPGTRLTVL.

V usage is TRBV28 and J usage is TRBJ2-5; 7 positions match TRBD2. Trimming removed 5 bases from V and 5 bases from J; junction bases left unmatched: 11. CDR3 length equals 15 residues. CDR1 is MDHEN, CDR2 SYDVKM, per germline. The CDR3: CASSPQPGGAETQYF. The CDR3 nucleotides are TGTGCCAGCAGTCCTCAACCGGGGGGAGCGGAGACCCAGTACTTC. The full variable domain, in which reference TRBV28 and TRBJ2-5 provide the parts outside the CDR3, is DVKVTQSSRYLVKRTGEKVFLECVQDMDHENMFWYRQDPGLGLRLIYFSYDVKMKEKGDIPEGYSVSREKKERFSLILESASTNQTSMYLCASSPQPGGAETQYFGPGTRLLVL.

The V gene is TRBV4-1, the J gene TRBJ2-1; 9 bases map to TRBD2. V lost 0 bases, J lost 9 bases, and 9 bases stayed unmatched. The CDR3 runs 16 residues. In germline, CDR1 is MGHRA, CDR2 YSYEKL. CDR3 nucleotides: TGCGCCAGCAGCCAAGAAAGGCGGGGGGGGTATGGTGAGCAGTTCTTC. Translation gives CASSQERRGGYGEQFF.

The rearrangement links TRBV6-5 to TRBJ1-5; D not certain. The ends were cut back, 2 bases at V and 7 bases at J, with 9 bases in the middle. This CDR3 has 13 amino acids. Germline CDR1 MNHEY, CDR2 SVGAGI. In DNA form, the CDR3 reads TGTGCCAGCAGTTACAAGCTCGGGCAGCCCCAGCATTTT. Amino acid sequence: CASSYKLGQPQHF.

This chain joins TRBV7-9 and TRBJ2-1; D may correspond to TRBD1 or TRBD2 (5 bases each). The germline CDR1 and CDR2 sequences are SEHNR and FQNEAQ (reference sequence). Between the trimmed V and J ends, which lost 5 bases and 8 bases, there was a span of 28 bases. The CDR3 contains 18 residues. Written as DNA, the CDR3 is TGTGCCAGCAGCCTAGGGAGCTGGCGAACAGGTATCTGGGATGAGCAGTTCTTC. Translating it yields CASSLGSWRTGIWDEQFF.

The chain links TRBV2 to TRBJ2-7; D is possibly TRBD1 (6 bases). Trimming removed 8 bases from V and 0 bases from J, with 14 bases in between. This CDR3 contains 14 residues. Germline V CDR1 and CDR2: SNHLY, FYNNEI. The chain's CDR3 is CASSGDTNSYEQYF. The DNA of the CDR3 is TGTGCCAGCTCTGGGGACACCAACTCCTACGAGCAGTACTTC. The entire variable domain, with the rest obtained from reference TRBV2 and TRBJ2-7, is as follows: EPEVTQTPSHQVTQMGQEVILRCVPISNHLYFYWYRQILGQKVEFLVSFYNNEISEKSEIFDDQFSVERPDGSNFTLKIRSTKLEDSAMYFCASSGDTNSYEQYFGPGTRLTVT.

The chain combines TRBV5-6 with TRBJ1-3; D is unclear. CDR3 length equals 17 residues. V lost 2 bases to trimming and J lost 2 bases, with 17 bases between them. CDR1 and CDR2 (germline): SGHDT, YYEEEE. The CDR3 sequence: CASSFTTGRNTGNTIYF. CDR3 sequence (DNA): TGTGCCAGCAGCTTCACGACGGGAAGAAATACTGGAAACACCATATATTTT.

V gene TRBV7-9 combines with J gene TRBJ2-3, with 16 bases aligning to TRBD2. Germline CDR1 and CDR2: SEHNR and FQNEAQ (reference sequence). J lost 2 bases, V lost 10 bases, and 6 bases had no gene match. CDR3 length: 16 residues. As DNA, the CDR3 is TGTGCCACCGGGACTAGCGGGAGGGCGACCACAGATACGCAGTATTTT. Residues: CATGTSGRATTDTQYF. The full variable domain, rest sourced from reference TRBV7-9 and TRBJ2-3, is DTGVSQNPRHKITKRGQNVTFRCDPISEHNRLYWYRQTLGQGPEFLTYFQNEAQLEKSRLLSDRFSAERPKGSFSTLEIQRTEQGDSAMYLCATGTSGRATTDTQYFGPGTRLTVL.

The V gene is TRBV27, the J gene TRBJ1-1; 9 positions match TRBD1. The V and J ends lost 5 bases and 2 bases, in that order; junction bases with no gene match: 3. The CDR3 loop spans 14 amino acids. The germline V gene encodes CDR1 MNHEY and CDR2 SMNVEV (reference sequence). CDR3 bases: TGTGCCAGCAGTGATACAGGGGGCAACACTGAAGCTTTCTTT. Its translation is CASSDTGGNTEAFF.

This chain joins TRBV5-1 and TRBJ2-3, with 13 bases identical to TRBD2. Germline V gene data show CDR1 as SGHRS and CDR2 as YFSETQ. The CDR3 extends over 17 amino acids. J was trimmed by 6 bases and V by 0 bases; bases with no gene match: 7. CDR3 residues: CASSLAVTSGRSDTQYF. CDR3 DNA: TGCGCCAGCAGCTTGGCCGTGACTAGCGGGAGGTCGGATACGCAGTATTTT.

The chain couples TRBV19 to TRBJ1-5, with 7 nucleotides matching TRBD1. CDR1 is LNHDA, CDR2 SQIVND, per germline (reference sequence). Germline trimming cut 4 bases from V and 3 bases from J; bases unmatched to any gene: 3. There are 14 residues in the CDR3. CDR3 protein: CASSTQGLNQPQHF. CDR3 nucleotides: TGTGCCAGTAGTACACAGGGGCTCAATCAGCCCCAGCATTTT.

This clone showed up just a few times. The genes are TRBV7-9 and TRBJ1-2; 8 bases agree with TRBD1. This CDR3 contains 13 residues. Unmatched junction bases numbered 4, after V lost 2 bases and J lost 8 bases. The germline CDR1 and CDR2 sequences are SEHNR and FQNEAQ (reference sequence). CDR3 nucleotides: TGTGCCAGCAGCTTACAGGGGGCGTCGGGCTACACCTTC. Protein product: CASSLQGASGYTF.

V is TRBV7-9 and J is TRBJ1-1; 7 bases are a match to TRBD1. CDR3 length: 14 residues. V shed 4 bases, J shed 2 bases, and the junction held 4 bases outside the gene matches. The germline V gene has CDR1 SEHNR and CDR2 FQNEAQ (reference sequence). The CDR3 reads CASSSGQINTEAFF. For the CDR3, the DNA is TGTGCCAGCAGCTCGGGACAGATAAACACTGAAGCTTTCTTT.

This clone was counted a single time. This rearrangement joins TRBV7-9 to TRBJ2-3; a possible D gene is TRBD2 (5 bases). V shed 3 bases and J shed 0 bases, with 16 bases lying between them. The CDR3 is 17 residues long. CDR1 SEHNR and CDR2 FQNEAQ come from the germline V gene (reference sequence). The CDR3 DNA follows: TGTGCCAGCAGCTTCCCCATCGAGCGGTCTAGCACAGATACGCAGTATTTT. It codes for CASSFPIERSSTDTQYF.

The chain has TRBV18 and TRBJ1-5, with no clear D. Germline V lookup: CDR1 KGHSH, CDR2 LQKENI. Trimming shortened V by 6 bases and J by 3 bases, and 9 bases separated the two germline ends. The length of the CDR3 is 13 residues. The chain's CDR3 is CASSPTPNQPQHF. CDR3 sequence (DNA): TGTGCCAGCTCCCCGACACCCAATCAGCCCCAGCATTTT.

The J gene is TRBJ1-4, the V gene TRBV2; D perhaps matches TRBD1 (5 bases). Between the trimmed V and J ends, which lost 2 bases and 5 bases, there was a span of 15 bases. In germline, CDR1 is SNHLY, CDR2 FYNNEI. There are 16 residues in the CDR3. CDR3 residues: CASSERGTTRNEKLFF. The CDR3 coding sequence is TGTGCCAGCAGTGAACGCGGGACTACCCGAAATGAAAAACTGTTTTTT.

The gene calls are TRBV11-3 and TRBJ2-7; D might be TRBD1 (5 bases). Trimming removed 2 bases at V and 2 bases at J, with 13 bases between. Germline V gene sequence: CDR1 SGHNT, CDR2 YENEEA. CDR3 length: 15 residues. The CDR3 protein is CASSLFAGIPYEQYF. CDR3 nucleotides: TGTGCCAGCAGCTTATTCGCAGGGATCCCCTACGAGCAGTACTTC.

V and J are TRBV7-8 and TRBJ2-7; tentatively, D is TRBD1 (6 bases). Trimming shortened V by 2 bases and J by 2 bases, and 10 bases separated the two germline ends. There are 14 residues in the CDR3. Germline V gene lookup returns CDR1 SGHVS and CDR2 FQNEAQ. This chain's CDR3 is CASSLRDKAYEQYF. CDR3 bases: TGTGCCAGCAGCTTACGGGACAAAGCCTACGAGCAGTACTTC.

The chain couples TRBV19 to TRBJ2-1; 11 bases line up with TRBD2. This CDR3 is built from 16 residues. Looked up from germline, CDR1 is LNHDA and CDR2 is SQIVND (reference sequence). The ends lost 5 bases at V and 3 bases at J; junction bases unmatched: 6. Written as DNA, the CDR3 is TGTGCCAGTAGTCTCACTAGCGGGAGACTCTACAATGAGCAGTTCTTC. It specifies CASSLTSGRLYNEQFF.

The chain joins TRBV7-2 to TRBJ2-1, with TRBD2 matching over 15 bases. This CDR3 region has 17 residues. The germline V gene encodes CDR1 SGHTA and CDR2 FQGNSA. The J segment lost 4 bases and the V segment lost 0 bases, leaving 1 base of the junction unmatched. The CDR3 DNA reads TGTGCCAGCAGCTTAGCAGGACTAGCGGGAGGGTACAATGAGCAGTTCTTC. This encodes CASSLAGLAGGYNEQFF.

This clone was counted only a few times. The genes are TRBV7-8 and TRBJ1-1; 9 nucleotides match TRBD1. Germline V gene lookup returns CDR1 SGHVS and CDR2 FQNEAQ. The CDR3 spans 20 residues. The junction had 21 bases not matched to a gene; V was cut back by 4 bases and J by 3 bases. In DNA, the CDR3 is TGTGCCAGCAGCTACCACGTAAATAAGACAGGGGGGCGCCTTGACACTGAAGCTTTCTTT. Residues: CASSYHVNKTGGRLDTEAFF.

The V gene is TRBV30, the J gene TRBJ1-5; 7 bases map to TRBD1. The J segment lost 7 bases and the V segment lost 1 base, leaving 4 bases of the junction unmatched. The germline CDR1 and CDR2 sequences are GTSNPN and SVGIG (reference sequence). The CDR3 is 13 residues long. DNA for the CDR3: TGTGCCTGGAGTGGACAGGGTCGGCAGCCCCAGCATTTT. Protein product: CAWSGQGRQPQHF.

The chain links TRBV19 to TRBJ2-1; TRBD2 agrees at 8 bases. V lost 4 bases, J lost 0 bases, and 5 bases stayed unmatched. Germline-derived CDR1 and CDR2 are LNHDA and SQIVND (reference sequence). The CDR3 is 16 amino acids. DNA for the CDR3: TGTGCCAGTAGTACCACTAGCGGCTACTCCTACAATGAGCAGTTCTTC. Amino acid sequence: CASSTTSGYSYNEQFF. The full variable domain, its missing parts supplied by reference TRBV19 and TRBJ2-1, is DGGITQSPKYLFRKEGQNVTLSCEQNLNHDAMYWYRQDPGQGLRLIYYSQIVNDFQKGDIAEGYSVSREKKESFPLTVTSAQKNPTAFYLCASSTTSGYSYNEQFFGPGTRLTVL.

The chain links TRBV18 to TRBJ1-2; 7 bases align to TRBD1. The trim removed 3 bases at V and 4 bases at J, leaving 8 bases unmatched. Looked up from germline, CDR1 is KGHSH and CDR2 is LQKENI. CDR3 size: 15 residues. The CDR3 is CASSPRDRARYGYTF. The DNA for the CDR3 is TGTGCCAGCTCACCCCGGGACAGAGCGCGCTATGGCTACACCTTC.

The CDR3 loop reads CASSRTGLNQPQHF. In DNA, the CDR3 is TGTGCCAGTAGTAGGACAGGGCTCAATCAGCCCCAGCATTTT. This chain uses TRBV19 with TRBJ1-5; 8 positions match TRBD1. The V and J ends lost 4 bases and 3 bases, in that order; junction bases with no gene match: 2. The CDR3 covers 14 residues. The germline V gene has CDR1 LNHDA and CDR2 SQIVND (reference sequence).